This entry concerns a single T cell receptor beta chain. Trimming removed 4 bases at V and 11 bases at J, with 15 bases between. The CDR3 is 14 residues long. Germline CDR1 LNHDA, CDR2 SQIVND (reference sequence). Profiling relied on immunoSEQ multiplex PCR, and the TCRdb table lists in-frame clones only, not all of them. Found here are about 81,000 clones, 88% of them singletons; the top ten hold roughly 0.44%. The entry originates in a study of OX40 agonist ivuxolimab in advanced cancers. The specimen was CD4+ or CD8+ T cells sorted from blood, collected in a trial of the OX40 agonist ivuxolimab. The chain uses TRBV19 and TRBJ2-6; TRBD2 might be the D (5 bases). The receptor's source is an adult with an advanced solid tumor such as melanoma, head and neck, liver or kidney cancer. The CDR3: CASSTWTGIYVLTF. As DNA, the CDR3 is TGTGCCAGTAGTACCTGGACTGGTATTTACGTCCTGACTTTC.